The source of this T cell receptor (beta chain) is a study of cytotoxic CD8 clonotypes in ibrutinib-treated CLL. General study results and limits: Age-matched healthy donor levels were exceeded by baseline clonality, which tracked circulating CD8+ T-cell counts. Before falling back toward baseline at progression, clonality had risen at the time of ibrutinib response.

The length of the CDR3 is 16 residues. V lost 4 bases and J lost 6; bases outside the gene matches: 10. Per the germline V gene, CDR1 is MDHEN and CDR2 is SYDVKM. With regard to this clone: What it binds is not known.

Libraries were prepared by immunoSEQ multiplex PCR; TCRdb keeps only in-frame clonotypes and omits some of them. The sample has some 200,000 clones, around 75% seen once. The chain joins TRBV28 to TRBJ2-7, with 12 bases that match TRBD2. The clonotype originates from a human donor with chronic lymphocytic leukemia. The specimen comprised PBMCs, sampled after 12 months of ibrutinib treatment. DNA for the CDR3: TGTGCCAGCAGTTCCTTACGACTAGCGGGAGACGGCGAGCAGTACTTC. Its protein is CASSSLRLAGDGEQYF. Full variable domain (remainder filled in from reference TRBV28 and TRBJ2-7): DVKVTQSSRYLVKRTGEKVFLECVQDMDHENMFWYRQDPGLGLRLIYFSYDVKMKEKGDIPEGYSVSREKKERFSLILESASTNQTSMYLCASSSLRLAGDGEQYFGPGTRLTVT.